These 19 T cell receptor beta chains were sequenced from one sample in a study of long-term antiretroviral therapy in people with HIV. A v3.0 immunoSEQ assay was performed at survey level. Generated by immunoSEQ multiplex PCR, the TCRdb table keeps only in-frame clones and is missing some. The profile covers about 7,000 clones, with 73% appearing a single time and about 32% taken by the ten largest. The material was unsorted PBMCs, obtained 0.2 years after starting antiretroviral therapy. The receptors come from a man aged 35 to 55 with HIV.

The J gene is TRBJ1-1, the V gene TRBV2; D remains ambiguous. Germline V gene sequence: CDR1 SNHLY, CDR2 FYNNEI. There are 12 residues in the CDR3. Trimming left V 10 bases short and J 10 bases short, with 19 bases between. CDR3 sequence reads: CATLPGYSGAFF. CDR3 sequence (DNA): TGTGCCACCTTGCCGGGGTATTCTGGAGCTTTCTTT.

The rearrangement links TRBV5-6 to TRBJ2-2; D not resolved. Germline CDR1 reads SGHDT; CDR2 reads YYEEEE. V was cut by 0 bases and J by 7 bases, with 4 bases left in between. This CDR3 region has 12 residues. CDR3 sequence reads: CASSLGLGELFF. CDR3 coding DNA: TGTGCCAGCAGCTTGGGGCTCGGGGAGCTGTTTTTT.

The V gene is TRBV11-3, the J gene TRBJ2-5; TRBD2 aligns across 11 bases. V was pared by 5 bases and J by 5 bases, with 7 bases of the junction left unmatched. This CDR3 has 15 residues. The germline V gene encodes CDR1 SGHNT and CDR2 YENEEA. The CDR3 sequence is CASSQTSGESETQYF. The CDR3 nucleotides read TGTGCCAGCAGCCAGACTAGCGGGGAGTCGGAGACCCAGTACTTC.

The count of this clone is one. The V gene is TRBV10-2, the J gene TRBJ1-5; maybe TRBD1 (5 bases). The CDR3 is made up of 14 amino acids. Germline V lookup: CDR1 WSHSY, CDR2 SAAADI. Trimming pared 4 bases from V and 1 base from J, leaving 8 bases between. CDR3: CASSARGSNQPQHF. As DNA, the CDR3 is TGCGCCAGCAGTGCCCGGGGGAGCAATCAGCCCCAGCATTTT.

This clone was picked up a small number of times. The chain uses TRBV4-2 and TRBJ1-4; 7 bases are shared with TRBD1. V lost 2 bases and J lost 8; bases outside the gene matches: 5. The CDR3 is 14 residues long. Germline CDR1 is LGHNA and CDR2 is YNFKEQ. As DNA, the CDR3 is TGTGCCAGCAGCCAAACAGGGGTAAGGGAAAAACTGTTTTTT. Amino acid sequence: CASSQTGVREKLFF.

The V and J genes are TRBV6-5 and TRBJ1-1, with no clear D. The CDR3 spans 13 residues. Germline V gene sequence: CDR1 MNHEY, CDR2 SVGAGI. V lost 4 bases and J lost 3, with 9 bases in between. The chain's CDR3 is CASSSKFDTEAFF. Written as DNA, the CDR3 is TGTGCCAGCAGTTCCAAATTCGACACTGAAGCTTTCTTT.

This clone has a handful of counts. V is TRBV2 and J is TRBJ2-2; D ambiguous. The CDR3 runs 13 residues. Germline V gene sequence: CDR1 SNHLY, CDR2 FYNNEI. V lost 6 bases to trimming and J lost 4 bases, with 9 bases between them. The CDR3 reads CASRGAFTGELFF. CDR3 bases: TGTGCCAGCAGAGGAGCGTTCACCGGGGAGCTGTTTTTT.

This clone occurred once. The rearrangement uses TRBV6-6 and TRBJ2-7; D unclear. Between the trimmed V and J ends, which lost 8 bases and 0 bases, there was a span of 14 bases. This CDR3 comprises 14 residues. Germline loops: CDR1 MNHNY, CDR2 SVGAGI (reference sequence). The CDR3: CASSSAAFSYEQYF. The CDR3, as DNA: TGTGCCAGCTCCTCCGCCGCCTTCTCCTACGAGCAGTACTTC.

This clone was recorded a few times. CDR3 bases: TGTGCCAGTAGTATAGTCCCTTGGGATTTGAACTATGGCTACACCTTC. It translates to CASSIVPWDLNYGYTF. The chain links TRBV19 to TRBJ1-2; D unclear. Germline CDR1 and CDR2: LNHDA and SQIVND (reference sequence). Trimming took off 1 base at V and 2 bases at J, with 14 bases between the two ends. The CDR3 is made up of 16 amino acids.

The chain carries TRBV18 and TRBJ2-7; 9 nucleotides line up with TRBD2. V lost 3 bases to trimming and J lost 5 bases; unmatched junction nucleotides: 2. Germline-derived CDR1 and CDR2 are KGHSH and LQKENI. This CDR3 has 13 amino acids. CDR3 loop: CASSPGLAHEQYF. CDR3 in DNA: TGTGCCAGCTCACCGGGACTAGCCCACGAGCAGTACTTC. Complete variable domain (other parts from reference TRBV18 and TRBJ2-7): NAGVMQNPRHLVRRRGQEARLRCSPMKGHSHVYWYRQLPEEGLKFMVYLQKENIIDESGMPKERFSAEFPKEGPSILRIQQVVRGDSAAYFCASSPGLAHEQYFGPGTRLTVT.

The chain combines TRBV30 with TRBJ2-5; TRBD2 matches 8 bases. Trimming took 3 bases from V and 5 from J; bases not matched to a gene: 14. Germline CDR1 is GTSNPN and CDR2 is SVGIG (reference sequence). The CDR3 spans 16 residues. The CDR3 loop is CAWSNGGGPGLETQYF. The DNA of the CDR3 is TGTGCCTGGAGCAACGGGGGGGGGCCCGGGTTGGAGACCCAGTACTTC. Full variable domain (remainder filled in from reference TRBV30 and TRBJ2-5): SQTIHQWPATLVQPVGSPLSLECTVEGTSNPNLYWYRQAAGRGLQLLFYSVGIGQISSEVPQNLSASRPQDRQFILSSKKLLLSDSGFYLCAWSNGGGPGLETQYFGPGTRLLVL.

This clone came up once. V gene TRBV5-1 combines with J gene TRBJ2-3; 7 nucleotides align to TRBD1. CDR1 and CDR2 (germline): SGHRS, YFSETQ. The CDR3 is 14 residues long. V lost 2 bases to trimming and J lost 5 bases; unmatched junction nucleotides: 5. The CDR3, as DNA: TGCGCCAGCAGCTTCGACAGGGCGGGAGATACGCAGTATTTT. It yields the protein CASSFDRAGDTQYF.

By share, this clone ranks as medium-sized. This chain links TRBV27 with TRBJ2-5; the match to TRBD2 covers 7 bases. V trimming: 5 bases; J trimming: 0 bases; junction bases outside the gene matches: 6. CDR1 and CDR2 from the germline V gene are MNHEY and SMNVEV (reference sequence). The CDR3 sequence is 15 residues long. CDR3 loop: CASSPYGGYQETQYF. Written as DNA, the CDR3 is TGTGCCAGCAGTCCCTACGGGGGGTACCAAGAGACCCAGTACTTC.

Only a few counts were recorded for this clone. The CDR3 protein is CASSPLASGGATDTQYF. CDR3 DNA: TGCGCCAGCAGCCCCCTCGCTAGCGGGGGGGCTACAGATACGCAGTATTTT. V usage is TRBV5-1 and J usage is TRBJ2-3; 12 bases are a match to TRBD2. The V and J ends lost 4 bases and 3 bases, in that order; junction bases with no gene match: 9. Germline loops: CDR1 SGHRS, CDR2 YFSETQ. The CDR3 runs 17 residues.

The chain is built from TRBV10-3 and TRBJ2-3; 8 bases agree with TRBD2. Trimming cost V 3 bases and J 0 bases; bases outside gene matches: 2. The CDR3 is made up of 15 amino acids. Per germline, CDR1 ENHRY and CDR2 SYGVKD. The CDR3 is CAISDPSGSTDTQYF. CDR3 bases: TGTGCCATCAGTGACCCTAGCGGGAGCACAGATACGCAGTATTTT.

This clone was observed a single time. The chain joins TRBV5-1 to TRBJ2-3; unclear D gene. V lost 1 base to trimming and J lost 5 bases, with 11 bases between them. The CDR3 sequence is 14 residues long. Germline V gives CDR1 SGHRS, CDR2 YFSETQ. Here the CDR3 DNA reads TGCGCCAGCAGCTTGAGAACAGAAGAAGATACGCAGTATTTT. Protein sequence: CASSLRTEEDTQYF.

The rearrangement links TRBV7-8 to TRBJ1-5; D uncertain. Germline lookup yields CDR1 SGHVS and CDR2 FQNEAQ. CDR3 length: 15 residues. The V end lost 1 base, the J end lost 6 bases, and 13 bases lay between the germline ends. The DNA for the CDR3 is TGTGCCAGCAGCTTAGAGTGGAGGGCGGGTCAGCCCCAGCATTTT. The encoded protein is CASSLEWRAGQPQHF.

The chain employs TRBV10-3 and TRBJ1-1; D unclear. Germline CDR1 and CDR2: ENHRY and SYGVKD. The V end lost 4 bases, the J end lost 1 base, and 10 bases lay between the germline ends. The CDR3 has 14 residues. CDR3 nucleotides: TGTGCCATCAGTGTTGATAAGGCGAACACTGAAGCTTTCTTT. Its translation: CAISVDKANTEAFF.

The sample holds one count of this clone. The chain joins TRBV4-2 to TRBJ2-7; 10 bases align to TRBD2. Germline CDR1 and CDR2: LGHNA and YNFKEQ. There are 22 residues in the CDR3. V trimming: 0 bases; J trimming: 0 bases; junction bases outside the gene matches: 20. As DNA, the CDR3 is TGTGCCAGCAGCCAAGATTCCCCCCGGGTAGCGGGGGGCATTGACAGCTCCTACGAGCAGTACTTC. Translating it yields CASSQDSPRVAGGIDSSYEQYF.